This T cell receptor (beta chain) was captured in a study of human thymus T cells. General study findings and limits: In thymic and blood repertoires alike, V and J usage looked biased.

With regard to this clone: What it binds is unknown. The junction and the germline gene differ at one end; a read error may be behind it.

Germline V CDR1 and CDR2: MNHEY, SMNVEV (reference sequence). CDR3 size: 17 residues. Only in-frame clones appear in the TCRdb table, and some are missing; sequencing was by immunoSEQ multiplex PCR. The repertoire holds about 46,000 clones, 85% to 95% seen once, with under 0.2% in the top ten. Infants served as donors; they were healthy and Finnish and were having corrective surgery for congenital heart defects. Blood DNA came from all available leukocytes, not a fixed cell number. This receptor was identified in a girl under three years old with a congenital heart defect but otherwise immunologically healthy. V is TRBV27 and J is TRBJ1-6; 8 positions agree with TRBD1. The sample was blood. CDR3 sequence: CASSPGQGGGGNSPLHF. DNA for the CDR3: TGTGCCAGCAGTCCAGGACAGGGAGGGGGTGGGAATTCACCTCTCCACTTT.